This section outlines one T cell receptor (beta chain) sequence together with its context. Its antigen is not yet known. The record has no base qualities; no much larger clone is one base away. The time point label on this specimen signifies: cells obtained before transplantation from donor or recipient. CD3+CD4+ and CD3+CD8+ populations were FACS-sorted from unstimulated pre-transplant donor and recipient cells taken from spleen or lymph nodes. The library relied on the immunoSEQ multiplex PCR assay. In most patients, genomic DNA was isolated using the Qiagen DNeasy Blood and Tissue Kit and sent frozen to Adaptive Biotechnologies for TCR sequencing. For most patients, genomic DNA was subjected to high-throughput TCR-beta CDR3 sequencing by Adaptive Biotechnologies. The paper's data handling went like this. TCR sequencing data were retrieved from Adaptive's ImmunoSEQ software for about 17 patients, whereas a few other patients were processed with MiXCR and VDJtools. To correct CD4 versus CD8 sorting errors, any sequence found in both subsets at a frequency ratio below 5:1 was removed. CDR3 nucleotide sequences shared by donor and recipient were removed because the origin of these sequences could not be assigned. To count as alloreactive, a clone needed at least 2-fold expansion over unstimulated cells and a minimum CFSE-low frequency of 0.002% (template counts) or 0.001% (read counts). Mappable clones were those detected in sequenced pre-transplant spleen, lymph node, or MLR CFSE-low populations of the donor or recipient. Cumulative frequency of alloreactive clones was calculated as a percentage of all sequences weighted by copy number. The clones in this table, taken by TCRdb from immuneACCESS, are in-frame only. Not every clone is retained; where verified, under half of the shortfall comes from an unresolved V gene, and the cause of the rest is unknown. V, J and clone size reflect that table, while D and trimming were determined from the DNA. Counted in this sample were 80,000 to 100,000 clones; more than 85% of them appeared once. The ten largest make up around 0.15% of the sample.

The data were taken from a study of graft-versus-host responses after intestinal transplantation (dated by TCRdb to the early 2020s). In the study overall: Multivisceral, liver-intestinal, or isolated intestinal transplants were received by the recipients. Every recipient was given anti-thymocyte globulin induction, then maintenance tacrolimus and steroids for about three years. Bulk TCR-beta CDR3 sequencing was used to track graft-versus-host and host-versus-graft alloreactive T cell clones in the graft, circulation and bone marrow after intestinal transplantation. Alloreactive clones were identified by sequencing pre-transplant mixed lymphocyte reaction products and comparing them with unstimulated pre-transplant donor and recipient T cells. A cohort of approximately 23 intestinal transplant recipients, including one retransplant, was enrolled, and 3 patients lacking pretransplant specimens were excluded. Donor T cell macrochimerism was defined as a peak of at least 4% donor T cells among recipient peripheral blood mononuclear cells. Samples from a few later patients were sequenced in-house on an Illumina MiSeq with MiXCR processing rather than by the commercial service. Study-wide conclusions, independent of this receptor: GvH clones were detected in recipient bone marrow, and some appeared earlier in ileal mucosa or blood, consistent with an intestinal mucosal origin. Conclusions were limited by the relatively low number and heterogeneity of intestinal transplant patients. In the allografts of patients with donor T cell macrochimerism, GvH to HvG T cell clonal ratios were high. Early after transplant, declines in HvG clones were associated with peak levels of circulating GvH clones.

The sequencing used unstimulated CD4+ T cells sorted from spleen or lymph node cells, collected before intestinal transplant. This receptor was taken from a human donor who received an intestinal transplant.

The CDR3 reads CASSLDPGSGNTIYF. At the DNA level, the sequence is TGCGCCAGCAGCTTGGATCCAGGCTCTGGAAACACCATATATTTT. Recombination linked TRBV5-1 to TRBJ1-3; the D segment cannot be called with confidence. CDR1 SGHRS and CDR2 YFSETQ were looked up in the germline V gene. V gives up 0 bases and J gives up 0 bases, and the segment between their germline ends measures 7 bases. From the cysteine through the phenylalanine, the CDR3 covers 15 amino acids. Kept here is only the CDR3 DNA, which spans 45 bases and is read in frame from base 1.